This TCR beta chain was obtained from a study of beta chain features in type 1 diabetes. General study results and limits: People with Type 1 diabetes carried modestly yet significantly shorter TCRB CDR3s in all four CD4+ subsets. Whether HLA type influences TCRB rearrangement remained unresolved here.

A single heparinised draw of about 120 mL on average was taken per donor. The trim removed 10 bases at V and 5 bases at J, leaving 10 bases unmatched. This CDR3 spans 14 amino acids. The germline CDR1 and CDR2 sequences are MDHEN and SYDVKM. All of the isolated RNA was reverse transcribed, so expressed TCRB transcripts were sequenced. TCRdb's table, derived via immunoSEQ multiplex PCR, lists solely in-frame clones and lacks some. The data show 900,000 or so clones, around a sixth seen once. Worth noting for this clone: Its specificity is not known.

Sequenced sample: naive CD4+ T cells from blood. The gene calls are TRBV28 and TRBJ2-1, with TRBD1 matching 8 bases. The TCR comes from a woman between 18 and 29 years old in good health. The CDR3 reads CATLRGTGNNEQFF. CDR3 DNA: TGTGCCACTCTCAGGGGGACAGGAAACAATGAGCAGTTCTTC. The entire variable domain, with the rest obtained from reference TRBV28 and TRBJ2-1, is as follows: DVKVTQSSRYLVKRTGEKVFLECVQDMDHENMFWYRQDPGLGLRLIYFSYDVKMKEKGDIPEGYSVSREKKERFSLILESASTNQTSMYLCATLRGTGNNEQFFGPGTRLTVL.